This T cell receptor beta chain was identified in a study of T cell responses to AZD1222 COVID-19 vaccine. Overall study results and limits: Just a handful of people given AZD1222 tested seropositive at baseline. Two AZD1222 doses significantly raised spike-specific TCR breadth and depth over controls. Donors, mostly white British, included more females; clonal diversity was possibly underestimated.

This clone was seen only once. Its antigen is unknown. This CDR3 region has 15 residues. Germline V CDR1 and CDR2: SGDLS, YYNGEE. After removal of 1 base from V and 2 bases from J, the junction contained 1 base not matched to a gene. TCRdb keeps only in-frame clones here, not all; method: immunoSEQ multiplex PCR. The table shows some 200,000 clones, with approximately 91% occurring only once. The gene calls are TRBV9 and TRBJ2-1, with 9 positions matching TRBD2. The input for sequencing was peripheral blood, taken on day 0 of AZD1222 vaccination. The receptor was derived from an adult in good health. The CDR3 here is CASSVLAGTYNEQFF. As DNA, the CDR3 is TGTGCCAGCAGCGTACTAGCGGGAACCTACAATGAGCAGTTCTTC.